The table lists the clone carrying this TCR beta chain with a few counts. Between the trimmed V and J ends, which lost 0 bases and 0 bases, there was a span of 8 bases. CDR3 length equals 15 residues. CDR1 LGHDT and CDR2 YNNKEL come from the germline V gene (reference sequence). These data come from a study of tumor-infiltrating lymphocytes in oesophageal squamous cell carcinoma. Each CDR3 protein gets one entry after TCRdb re-called the PCR reads with MiXCR. The sample carries 15,000 to 20,000 distinct CDR3 sequences, roughly 45% recorded once. This rearrangement joins TRBV3-1 to TRBJ1-1; possibly TRBD1 for D (6 bases). The sequencing input was blood. This sequence was found in a female donor with esophageal squamous cell carcinoma. CDR3 region: CASSQEGAMNTEAFF. The CDR3 DNA follows: TGTGCCAGCAGCCAAGAGGGGGCCATGAACACTGAAGCTTTCTTT. The complete variable domain, with remaining parts taken from reference TRBV3-1 and TRBJ1-1, reads DTAVSQTPKYLVTQMGNDKSIKCEQNLGHDTMYWYKQDSKKFLKIMFSYNNKELIINETVPNRFSPKSPDKAHLNLHINSLELGDSAVYFCASSQEGAMNTEAFFGQGTRLTVV.